The rows below give T cell receptor beta chains drawn from one sample of a study of control samples from healthy donors and cancer patients. Sequencing used immunoSEQ multiplex PCR; TCRdb keeps in-frame clones, though not all of them. This repertoire shows about 150,000 clones, approximately 86% found once; its top ten account for over 1.5%. Sequencing used blood. The receptors shown here come from a man aged 18 to 29 in good health. CDR3s include the opening cysteine and the closing phenylalanine or tryptophan. The D gene is left open where the match is weak. The size of a clone is reported for some rows only, either as once, few or many, or as a class for expanded clones.

j_gene,abundance,d_gene,v_gene,CDR3nt,CDR3aa
TRBJ2-5,NA,NA,TRBV5-4,TGTGCCAGCAGCTTGGAGGGGGGACGGGCGCAAGAGACCCAGTACTTC,CASSLEGGRAQETQYF
TRBJ1-1,once,NA,TRBV14,TGTGCCAGCAGCCAAGTGACCGGGACAAAGAACACTGAAGCTTTCTTT,CASSQVTGTKNTEAFF
TRBJ1-2,NA,NA,TRBV28,TGTGCCAGCAGTACCCTTGTTCGGGGAGGCTACACCTTC,CASSTLVRGGYTF
TRBJ2-4,NA,NA,TRBV5-4,TGTGCCAGCAGCGCCGGGGGGCAGGCAGTAGCCAAAAACATTCAGTACTTC,CASSAGGQAVAKNIQYF
TRBJ1-5,few,TRBD1,TRBV11-2,TGTGCCAGCAGCCCCACCGGGACAGGGGATCAGCCCCAGCATTTT,CASSPTGTGDQPQHF
TRBJ1-2,NA,NA,TRBV28,TGTGCCAGCAAACAGAGAGGAGCTTCTACCAACTATGGCTACACCTTC,CASKQRGASTNYGYTF
TRBJ1-1,NA,NA,TRBV7-8,TGTGCCAGCAGCTTAGCAAGAATTCCTACAGGGCTCGCTGAAGCTTTCTTT,CASSLARIPTGLAEAFF
TRBJ2-5,NA,NA,TRBV20-1,TGCAGTGCCAGGGTGGGGGAGACCCAGTACTTC,CSARVGETQYF
TRBJ1-5,NA,NA,TRBV24-1,TGTGCCACCCTGGGGGGACTGATCTTTAGCAATCAGCCCCAGCATTTT,CATLGGLIFSNQPQHF
TRBJ2-2,once,NA,TRBV6-5,TGTGCCAGCAGCGGATTGGCCGGGGAGCTGTTTTTT,CASSGLAGELFF
TRBJ1-4,NA,NA,TRBV2,TGTGCCAGCACCCAGGGGAGGAGTAATGAAAAACTGTTTTTT,CASTQGRSNEKLFF
TRBJ2-1,NA,NA,TRBV3-1/TRBV3-2,TGTGCCAGCAGCCAAGGCCAGGGAAGTGAGCAGTTCTTC,CASSQGQGSEQFF
TRBJ1-6,NA,NA,TRBV27,TGTGCCAGCAGCTTGACTCAGGGTTCACCCCTCCACTTT,CASSLTQGSPLHF
TRBJ1-2,NA,NA,TRBV29-1,TGCAGCGCCCAGGAGGCTAACTATGGCTACACCTTC,CSAQEANYGYTF
TRBJ2-3,NA,NA,TRBV7-8,TGTGCCAGCAGCTTAGCCCGACTAGATTGGAGACAGGATACGCAGTATTTT,CASSLARLDWRQDTQYF
TRBJ1-1,NA,NA,TRBV19,TGTGCCAGTATAGGGAGGGCTGAAGCTTTCTTT,CASIGRAEAFF
TRBJ1-1,NA,NA,TRBV27,TGTGCCAGCAGCTTGGCGACGGACTGGGGGACTGAAGCTTTCTTT,CASSLATDWGTEAFF
TRBJ2-5,once,TRBD2,TRBV28,TGTGCCAGCAGTATTATAGCGGGGGGGCCTCAGGAGACCCAGTACTTC,CASSIIAGGPQETQYF
TRBJ2-7,NA,NA,TRBV7-9,TGTGCCAGCAGCCAGGGGAGAGGCACCTACGAGCAGTACTTC,CASSQGRGTYEQYF
TRBJ1-2,NA,NA,TRBV28,TGTGCCAGCAGTTTGTCAGGCTATGGCTACACCTTC,CASSLSGYGYTF
TRBJ1-2,NA,NA,TRBV23-1,TGCGCCAGCAGTCAATGTCCAGGGGCCTCAAGGGGCTACACCTTC,CASSQCPGASRGYTF
TRBJ2-5,once,NA,TRBV27,TGTGCCAGCAGTCCCCCGGAAAGGGAGACCCAGTACTTC,CASSPPERETQYF
TRBJ2-1,NA,NA,TRBV20-1,TGCAGTGCTAGTTCACAGGGTGGTGATGAGCAGTTCTTC,CSASSQGGDEQFF
TRBJ2-5,NA,NA,TRBV12-3/TRBV12-4,TGTGCCAGCAGTTTACGGGAACAAGAGACCCAGTACTTC,CASSLREQETQYF
TRBJ2-7,once,TRBD1,TRBV5-4,TGTGCCAGCAGCTTTTGGACAGGGACAGGGGAGCAGTACTTC,CASSFWTGTGEQYF
TRBJ2-1,NA,NA,TRBV29-1,TGCAGCGTTGTACAGGGTGGTAGCAATGAGCAGTTCTTC,CSVVQGGSNEQFF
TRBJ2-7,NA,TRBD1,TRBV3-1/TRBV3-2,TGTGCCAGCAGCCGAATGGGACAGCACTACGAGCAGTACTTC,CASSRMGQHYEQYF
TRBJ2-7,few,TRBD1,TRBV5-5,TGTGCCAGCAGCCCGGGGACAGGTCGCTACGAGCAGTACTTC,CASSPGTGRYEQYF
TRBJ2-7,NA,TRBD1,TRBV14,TGTGCCAGCAGCCAAATCGAGGGGACAGGGGACTACGAGCAGTACTTC,CASSQIEGTGDYEQYF
TRBJ2-3,NA,TRBD1,TRBV27,TGTGCCAGCACCCCCGGGGACAGCCACACAGATACGCAGTATTTT,CASTPGDSHTDTQYF
TRBJ2-1,NA,NA,TRBV29-1,TGCAGCGTTGGGAGGGGGCTGTATGACAATGAGCAGTTCTTC,CSVGRGLYDNEQFF
TRBJ1-1,NA,NA,TRBV28,TGTGCCAGCAGTTTATCAGGGGTGGAGACTGAAGCTTTCTTT,CASSLSGVETEAFF
TRBJ1-3,NA,NA,TRBV11-2,TGTGCCAGCAGCTTAGTGGGGGACACCATATATTTT,CASSLVGDTIYF
TRBJ2-1,NA,TRBD1,TRBV3-1/TRBV3-2,TGTGCCAGCAGCCAGACCATAGGGACAGGGGGCAATGAGCAGTTCTTC,CASSQTIGTGGNEQFF
TRBJ2-5,NA,NA,TRBV7-2,TGTGCCAGCAGCTTAGACGGTGCGGGCCACGCCCGGACCCAGTACTTC,CASSLDGAGHARTQYF
TRBJ2-7,few,NA,TRBV7-2,TGTGCCAGCAGCTTAGCAGGTGTCCACGAGCAGTACTTC,CASSLAGVHEQYF
TRBJ2-3,NA,NA,TRBV2,TGTGCCAGCAGTGAAGTTGGGCGGGGGCCAAGCACAGATACGCAGTATTTT,CASSEVGRGPSTDTQYF
TRBJ1-5,NA,NA,TRBV30,TGTGCCTGGAGTGGCGAGACTAGCAATCAGCCCCAGCATTTT,CAWSGETSNQPQHF
TRBJ2-3,NA,TRBD2,TRBV5-4,TGTGCCAGCAGCATACTTAGCGGGGGGGCCAGCACAGATACGCAGTATTTT,CASSILSGGASTDTQYF
TRBJ2-7,NA,NA,TRBV6-6,TGTGCCAGCAAGGGCAGGGTCTACGAGCAGTACTTC,CASKGRVYEQYF
TRBJ1-1,NA,NA,TRBV2,TGTGCCAGCAGTGAGAAACTGCGTTCGGGGACTGAAGCTTTCTTT,CASSEKLRSGTEAFF
TRBJ2-2,NA,NA,TRBV6-1,TGTGCCAGCAGTGAAGTACGGGGCACCGGGGAGCTGTTTTTT,CASSEVRGTGELFF
TRBJ2-7,NA,NA,TRBV6-5,TGTGCCAGCAGTCCCCAAGGGCGGGGAGACTACGAGCAGTACTTC,CASSPQGRGDYEQYF
TRBJ2-7,NA,NA,TRBV11-3,TGTGCCAGCAGCTCGGGACACGAGCAGTACTTC,CASSSGHEQYF
TRBJ2-1,NA,TRBD2,TRBV19,TGTGCCAGTAGGGGACTAGCGGGGTTGGGTGAGCAGTTCTTC,CASRGLAGLGEQFF
TRBJ2-3,NA,TRBD1,TRBV27,TGTGCCAGCAGGAGATCCGGGACAGGCACAGATACGCAGTATTTT,CASRRSGTGTDTQYF
TRBJ1-1,NA,NA,TRBV28,TGTGCCAGCAGTCCACTTTCCGTGAACACTGAAGCTTTCTTT,CASSPLSVNTEAFF
TRBJ2-3,NA,TRBD2,TRBV5-4,TGTGCCAGCATCTCGGGGGGGGACACAGATACGCAGTATTTT,CASISGGDTDTQYF
TRBJ2-1,NA,NA,TRBV9,TGTGCCAGCAGCCCCGGGGGCGGTGAGCAGTTCTTC,CASSPGGGEQFF
TRBJ1-1,NA,NA,TRBV9,TGTGCCAGCAGCCAAGGACGGGAACGGATTGGCACTGAAGCTTTCTTT,CASSQGRERIGTEAFF
TRBJ2-7,NA,TRBD2,TRBV5-8,TGTGCCAGCAGCCACAGGTCTGGCGGGGGATTTCAAGCGTCCTACGAGCAGTACTTC,CASSHRSGGGFQASYEQYF
TRBJ2-7,NA,TRBD1,TRBV11-3,TGTGCCAGCAGCCCAGGACAGGGGAATGAGCAGTACTTC,CASSPGQGNEQYF
TRBJ2-2,NA,TRBD1,TRBV5-4,TGTGCCAGCAGCTTTGACAGGGCCGGGGAGCTGTTTTTT,CASSFDRAGELFF
TRBJ2-2,few,TRBD1,TRBV10-3,TGTGCCATCTCTCGAGGACAGGGTGTTGAGACCGGGGAGCTGTTTTTT,CAISRGQGVETGELFF
TRBJ1-1,NA,NA,TRBV18,TGTGCCAGCTCACTTGGACTGAGTACTGAAGCTTTCTTT,CASSLGLSTEAFF
TRBJ1-6,NA,NA,TRBV28,TGTGCCACCTCCCGGGAAGGCAATTCACCCCTCCACTTT,CATSREGNSPLHF
TRBJ1-2,NA,NA,TRBV5-1,TGCGCCAGCAGCCATGTTGTCCACACTGGCTACACCTTC,CASSHVVHTGYTF